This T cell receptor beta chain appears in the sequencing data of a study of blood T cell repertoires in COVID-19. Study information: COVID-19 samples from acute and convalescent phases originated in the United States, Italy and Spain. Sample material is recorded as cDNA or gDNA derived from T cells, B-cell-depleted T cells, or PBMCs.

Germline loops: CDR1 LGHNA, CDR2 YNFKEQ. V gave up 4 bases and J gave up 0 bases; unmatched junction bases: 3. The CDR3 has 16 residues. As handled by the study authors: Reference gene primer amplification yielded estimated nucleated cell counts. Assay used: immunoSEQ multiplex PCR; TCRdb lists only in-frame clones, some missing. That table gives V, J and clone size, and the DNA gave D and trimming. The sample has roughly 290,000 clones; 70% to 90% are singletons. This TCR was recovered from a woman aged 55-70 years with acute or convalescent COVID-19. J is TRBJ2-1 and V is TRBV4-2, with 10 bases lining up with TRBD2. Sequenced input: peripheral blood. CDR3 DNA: TGTGCCAGCAGCCGAGCGGGGGGGAGCTCCTACAATGAGCAGTTCTTC. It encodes CASSRAGGSSYNEQFF.